This paragraph covers one TCR beta chain sequence. Relative to the germline gene, one junction end is altered; a read error may explain this. Study processing details: Estimation of nucleated cell counts relied on the amplification of reference gene primers. The data were produced by immunoSEQ multiplex PCR, yet TCRdb's version contains in-frame clones alone and is incomplete. V and J calls and clone size are copied from that table; D and trimming were computed from the DNA. The table lists around 94,000 clones, about 80% of them singletons. The source of the sample is a study of blood T cell repertoires in COVID-19. Study-level background: Whether acute or convalescent, the COVID-19 samples came from the United States, Italy and Spain. The analysed material was cDNA or gDNA that came from T cells, B-cell-depleted T cells, or PBMCs.

The CDR3 loop spans 12 amino acids. From germline, CDR1 is LGHDT and CDR2 YNNKEL (reference sequence). The receptor comes from a human donor in a cohort sampled during active COVID-19. Sequencing was done on a sample of peripheral blood. The chain is built from TRBV3-1 (or the pseudogene TRBV3-2) and TRBJ2-1; 10 positions match TRBD2. The CDR3 DNA reads as TGTGCCAGCAGCCAAGAGAGCGGGAGGGCTGTCTTC. This encodes CASSQESGRAVF.